This passage covers 2 T cell receptor beta chains from one sample sequenced in a study of T cells expressing NK-cell markers. With the 5' RACE reads reprocessed, TCRdb shows one record per CDR3 protein and no DNA. This sample's table reports 550,000 to 600,000 distinct CDR3 sequences. The sample consisted of blood T cells: a sorted CD56 or NKG2C T cell subset, CD4+ or CD8+ T cells, or bulk PBMC T cells (not recorded which). These receptors were collected from a man between 18 and 35 years old in good health.

The chain joins TRBV30 to TRBJ1-2. This CDR3 has 13 residues. The germline V gene encodes CDR1 GTSNPN and CDR2 SVGIG (reference sequence). The CDR3 reads CAWIKTAAYGYTF.

V is TRBV7-9 and J is TRBJ2-3; TCRdb's D call of TRBD2 is untestable without DNA. The CDR3 covers 16 residues. CDR1 SEHNR and CDR2 FQNEAQ come from the germline V gene (reference sequence). CDR3 sequence reads: CASRQGTSLSTDTQYF.